The 25 T cell receptor beta chains reported below all come from one sample, sequenced in a study of cytotoxic CD8 clonotypes in ibrutinib-treated CLL. Method: immunoSEQ multiplex PCR; TCRdb's copy keeps in-frame clones and lacks some. The table includes 15,000 to 20,000 clones, 55% to 80% detected once. The source was PBMCs, collected before ibrutinib treatment. Source of these receptors: a human donor with chronic lymphocytic leukemia.

This clone turned up a few times. The rearrangement joins TRBV6-1 to TRBJ1-5; possibly TRBD1 for D (6 bases). Between the trimmed V and J ends, which lost 6 bases and 0 bases, there was a span of 12 bases. Germline CDR1 reads MNHNS; CDR2 reads SASEGT. The CDR3 spans 15 residues. CDR3 residues: CASREQGNSNQPQHF. The CDR3 DNA reads TGTGCCAGCAGGGAACAGGGTAATAGCAATCAGCCCCAGCATTTT.

The rearrangement links TRBV5-1 to TRBJ2-1, with TRBD2 matching over 11 bases. Germline lookup yields CDR1 SGHRS and CDR2 YFSETQ. The ends lost 6 bases at V and 0 bases at J; junction bases unmatched: 5. The CDR3 length is 16 residues. The CDR3 bases are TGCGCCAGCAACCCTAGCGGGGGGTACTCCTACAATGAGCAGTTCTTC. As protein: CASNPSGGYSYNEQFF. The variable domain in full, with the rest retrieved from reference TRBV5-1 and TRBJ2-1, is KAGVTQTPRYLIKTRGQQVTLSCSPISGHRSVSWYQQTPGQGLQFLFEYFSETQRNKGNFPGRFSGRQFSNSRSEMNVSTLELGDSALYLCASNPSGGYSYNEQFFGPGTRLTVL.

This clone was observed a few times. CDR3 bases: TGTGCCAGCAGAGGACTGGGTACGGAGCAGTACTTC. Translated, it gives CASRGLGTEQYF. The J gene is TRBJ2-7, the V gene TRBV14; D is possibly TRBD2 (5 bases). The CDR3 contains 12 residues. V was cut by 6 bases and J by 7 bases, with 13 bases left in between. Germline V gene data show CDR1 as SGHDN and CDR2 as FVKESK.

This chain uses TRBV30 with TRBJ1-1; perhaps TRBD1 as D (6 bases). V shed 2 bases and J shed 3 bases, with 13 bases lying between them. The CDR3 runs 14 residues. The germline CDR1 and CDR2 sequences are GTSNPN and SVGIG (reference sequence). The CDR3: CAWSHTGFDTEAFF. The CDR3 DNA reads TGTGCCTGGAGTCATACAGGGTTTGACACTGAAGCTTTCTTT.

The chain recombines TRBV5-1 with TRBJ1-2; D uncertain. Germline lookup yields CDR1 SGHRS and CDR2 YFSETQ. Trimming shortened V by 2 bases and J by 4 bases, and 18 bases separated the two germline ends. The CDR3 runs 16 residues. DNA of the CDR3: TGCGCCAGCAGCTTATCCGGGGTCTCAGCTTCCTATGGCTACACCTTC. Amino acids: CASSLSGVSASYGYTF.

This clone was seen only a few times. The J gene is TRBJ2-7, the V gene TRBV29-1; perhaps TRBD1 as D (5 bases). The V end was cut by 4 bases, the J end by 5 bases, with 12 bases between. Germline CDR1 SQVTM, CDR2 ANQGSEA. This CDR3 spans 12 amino acids. Here the CDR3 DNA reads TGCAGCGTTGTAAAGGGGTCCCACGAGCAGTACTTC. This gives the protein CSVVKGSHEQYF.

This chain joins TRBV13 and TRBJ2-7; TRBD1 or TRBD2 may be the D gene (6 bases each). Trimming took off 3 bases at V and 0 bases at J, with 12 bases between the two ends. Looked up from germline, CDR1 is PRHDT and CDR2 is FYEKMQ (reference sequence). The length of the CDR3 is 15 residues. CDR3: CASSFRGGSSYEQYF. CDR3 DNA sequence: TGTGCCAGCAGCTTTAGAGGGGGGAGCTCCTACGAGCAGTACTTC.

The chain has TRBV7-8 and TRBJ2-6, with a possible D match to TRBD1 (6 bases). V was cut by 2 bases and J by 1 base, with 21 bases left in between. This CDR3 spans 20 amino acids. Germline V gene sequence: CDR1 SGHVS, CDR2 FQNEAQ. Here the CDR3 reads CASSLLSAQGRLSGANVLTF. The CDR3 DNA is TGTGCCAGCAGCTTATTATCGGCACAGGGAAGGTTATCTGGGGCCAACGTCCTGACTTTC. Based on the CDR3 plus reference TRBV7-8 and TRBJ2-6, the full variable domain is GAGVSQSPRYKVAKRGQDVALRCDPISGHVSLFWYQQALGQGPEFLTYFQNEAQLDKSGLPSDRFFAERPEGSVSTLKIQRTQQEDSAVYLCASSLLSAQGRLSGANVLTFGAGSRLTVL.

The V call is TRBV20-1, the J call TRBJ2-1; D is unresolved. The germline V and J ends were trimmed by 2 bases and 10 bases, with 9 bases remaining between them. The CDR3 totals 11 residues. Germline CDR1 reads DFQATT; CDR2 reads SNEGSKA (reference sequence). CDR3 sequence reads: CSARPIEEQFF. The CDR3, as DNA: TGCAGTGCTAGACCTATAGAGGAGCAGTTCTTC.

This clone was detected only a few times. V gene TRBV7-8 combines with J gene TRBJ1-2; no reliable D call. CDR3 size: 15 residues. Trimming removed 0 bases at V and 4 bases at J, with 12 bases between. In germline, CDR1 is SGHVS, CDR2 FQNEAQ. DNA for the CDR3: TGTGCCAGCAGCTTAGCGAGACCGGCGGGCTATGGCTACACCTTC. It codes for CASSLARPAGYGYTF.

This chain links TRBV5-1 with TRBJ2-1; D possibly corresponds to TRBD2 (5 bases). The CDR3 totals 15 residues. Trimming left V 0 bases short and J 8 bases short, with 15 bases between. CDR1 is SGHRS and CDR2 is YFSETQ in the germline V gene. DNA of the CDR3: TGCGCCAGCAGCTTGGGGAGGTCTAGTTCCGATGAGCAGTTCTTC. It yields the protein CASSLGRSSSDEQFF.

V usage is TRBV19 and J usage is TRBJ2-1; tentative D call: TRBD2 (6 bases). V was trimmed by 0 bases and J by 10 bases, leaving 22 bases between them. CDR1 and CDR2 from the germline V gene are LNHDA and SQIVND (reference sequence). This CDR3 region has 17 residues. This CDR3 is CASSIDGALIKAGEQFF. The CDR3 DNA is TGTGCCAGTAGTATAGATGGGGCCCTTATTAAGGCGGGGGAGCAGTTCTTC.

A few counts support this clone. The rearrangement joins TRBV5-6 to TRBJ2-6; D is undetermined. This CDR3 comprises 13 residues. V was clipped by 4 bases and J by 0 bases, with 2 bases between them. Per the germline V gene, CDR1 is SGHDT and CDR2 is YYEEEE. This CDR3 reads CASSLSGANVLTF. DNA for the CDR3: TGTGCCAGCAGCCTCTCTGGGGCCAACGTCCTGACTTTC.

The rearrangement uses TRBV6-4 and TRBJ2-3, with 7 positions matching TRBD2. Germline-derived CDR1 and CDR2 are MRHNA and SNTAGT. The CDR3 totals 16 residues. Trimming removed 6 bases from V and 6 bases from J; junction bases left unmatched: 15. DNA of the CDR3: TGTGCCAGCAGCCCCTCAAGCGGGGTTCCGGGGGATACGCAGTATTTT. Its translation is CASSPSSGVPGDTQYF.

The V gene is TRBV7-2, the J gene TRBJ2-7, with D unresolved. The CDR3 is 15 residues long. Per germline, CDR1 SGHTA and CDR2 FQGNSA. V was shortened by 0 bases and J by 6 bases, with 15 bases between the two germline ends. The CDR3 spells CASSLAVGNTFEQYF. CDR3 bases: TGTGCCAGCAGCTTAGCCGTGGGGAACACTTTCGAGCAGTACTTC. Supplemented by reference TRBV7-2 and TRBJ2-7, the full variable domain reads GAGVSQSPSNKVTEKGKDVELRCDPISGHTALYWYRQSLGQGLEFLIYFQGNSAPDKSGLPSDRFSAERTGGSVSTLTIQRTQQEDSAVYLCASSLAVGNTFEQYFGPGTRLTVT.

The chain is built from TRBV6-6 and TRBJ1-2; D perhaps matches TRBD1 (5 bases). Trimming shortened V by 6 bases and J by 6 bases, and 14 bases separated the two germline ends. The CDR3 sequence is 13 residues long. Germline assignment: CDR1 MNHNY and CDR2 SVGAGI (reference sequence). Here the CDR3 DNA reads TGTGCCAGCAGCCCCCTGACAGAAGATGGCTACACCTTC. Translated: CASSPLTEDGYTF.

The J gene is TRBJ1-1, the V gene TRBV7-2; perhaps TRBD1 as D (5 bases). This CDR3 is 13 amino acids long. The germline V gene encodes CDR1 SGHTA and CDR2 FQGNSA. Deletions cut 5 bases from V and 2 bases from J, with 9 bases between. In nucleotides, the CDR3 is TGTGCCAGCAGCCCGGGACTTAACACTGAAGCTTTCTTT. This codes for CASSPGLNTEAFF.

The V gene is TRBV28, the J gene TRBJ1-2; no clear D gene. Looked up from germline, CDR1 is MDHEN and CDR2 is SYDVKM. Trimming cost V 7 bases and J 7 bases, with 13 bases left between them. The CDR3 is made up of 12 amino acids. This CDR3 reads CASNPRPGGYTF. The CDR3 coding sequence is TGTGCCAGCAATCCCAGGCCGGGTGGCTACACCTTC.

This clone is a singleton in its sample. The chain uses TRBV7-3 and TRBJ1-2; 10 nucleotides align to TRBD1. J gave up 8 bases and V 4 bases, and 4 bases lay outside the gene matches. Germline lookup yields CDR1 SGHTA and CDR2 FQGTGA. The CDR3 runs 13 residues. CDR3 loop: CASSSGQGDGYTF. DNA of the CDR3: TGTGCCAGCAGCTCAGGACAGGGGGACGGCTACACCTTC.

The chain uses TRBV6-7 and TRBJ2-7, with 10 bases that match TRBD1. TRBV6-7 is given ORF status, its function remaining uncertain. The V gene end was trimmed by 2 bases and the J gene end by 3 bases; junction bases not matched to a gene: 10. This CDR3 is built from 17 residues. CDR3 sequence: CASSYHRDRGLYYEQYF. The DNA for the CDR3 is TGTGCCAGCAGTTACCACCGCGACAGGGGGCTATACTACGAGCAGTACTTC.

A single count supports this clone. This sequence joins TRBV10-3 and TRBJ2-3, with 8 bases lining up with TRBD2. Trimming removed 3 bases from V and 0 bases from J; junction bases left unmatched: 2. The CDR3 totals 15 residues. Per germline, CDR1 ENHRY and CDR2 SYGVKD. DNA of the CDR3: TGTGCCATCAGTGATACGGGGGGGAGCACAGATACGCAGTATTTT. Its protein product is CAISDTGGSTDTQYF.

V gene TRBV30 combines with J gene TRBJ2-1; possibly TRBD2 for D (5 bases). CDR1 is GTSNPN, CDR2 SVGIG, per germline (reference sequence). Trimming took off 1 base at V and 4 bases at J, with 17 bases between the two ends. The CDR3 covers 16 residues. The CDR3 here is CAWSGIPTSPYNEQFF. The CDR3 region has the DNA TGTGCCTGGAGTGGAATCCCCACTAGTCCATACAATGAGCAGTTCTTC.

This clone came up a few times. The V call is TRBV5-6, the J call TRBJ1-1, with a weak D call TRBD1 (5 bases). V was trimmed by 4 bases and J by 0 bases, leaving 19 bases between them. The CDR3 has 17 residues. The germline gives CDR1 SGHDT, CDR2 YYEEEE. CDR3 region: CASSRERGRGMNTEAFF. CDR3 DNA sequence: TGTGCCAGCAGCCGGGAGAGGGGACGGGGCATGAACACTGAAGCTTTCTTT. The entire variable domain, with the rest obtained from reference TRBV5-6 and TRBJ1-1, is as follows: DAGVTQSPTHLIKTRGQQVTLRCSPKSGHDTVSWYQQALGQGPQFIFQYYEEEERQRGNFPDRFSGHQFPNYSSELNVNALLLGDSALYLCASSRERGRGMNTEAFFGQGTRLTVV.

The chain joins TRBV4-3 to TRBJ2-7; perhaps TRBD1 as D (5 bases). Germline CDR1 reads LGHNA; CDR2 reads YSLEER. With 1 base removed from V and 12 bases from J, the gap between germline ends came to 22 bases. CDR3 length: 15 amino acids. DNA of the CDR3: TGCGCCAGCAGCCAAGCTACTCAAGGGGCCCTCAAGAGGTACTTC. It is translated as CASSQATQGALKRYF.

This chain links TRBV7-6 with TRBJ2-7; 11 bases agree with TRBD2. The CDR3 sequence is 17 residues long. V was pared by 0 bases and J by 6 bases, with 10 bases of the junction left unmatched. CDR1 is SGHVS and CDR2 is FNYEAQ in the germline V gene. CDR3: CASSLASLSGGAPEQYF. CDR3 nucleotide sequence: TGTGCCAGCAGCTTAGCTTCTCTTAGCGGGGGGGCCCCCGAGCAGTACTTC.